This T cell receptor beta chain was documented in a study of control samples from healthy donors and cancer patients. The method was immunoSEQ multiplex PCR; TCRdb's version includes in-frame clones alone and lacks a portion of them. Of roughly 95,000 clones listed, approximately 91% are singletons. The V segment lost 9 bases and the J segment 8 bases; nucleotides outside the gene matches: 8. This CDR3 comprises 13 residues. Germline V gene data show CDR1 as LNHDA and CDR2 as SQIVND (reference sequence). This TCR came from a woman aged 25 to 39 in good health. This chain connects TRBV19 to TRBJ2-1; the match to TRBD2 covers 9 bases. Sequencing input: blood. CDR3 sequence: CASSFSGSDEQFF. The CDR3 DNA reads TGTGCCAGCAGTTTTAGCGGGAGCGATGAGCAGTTCTTC.